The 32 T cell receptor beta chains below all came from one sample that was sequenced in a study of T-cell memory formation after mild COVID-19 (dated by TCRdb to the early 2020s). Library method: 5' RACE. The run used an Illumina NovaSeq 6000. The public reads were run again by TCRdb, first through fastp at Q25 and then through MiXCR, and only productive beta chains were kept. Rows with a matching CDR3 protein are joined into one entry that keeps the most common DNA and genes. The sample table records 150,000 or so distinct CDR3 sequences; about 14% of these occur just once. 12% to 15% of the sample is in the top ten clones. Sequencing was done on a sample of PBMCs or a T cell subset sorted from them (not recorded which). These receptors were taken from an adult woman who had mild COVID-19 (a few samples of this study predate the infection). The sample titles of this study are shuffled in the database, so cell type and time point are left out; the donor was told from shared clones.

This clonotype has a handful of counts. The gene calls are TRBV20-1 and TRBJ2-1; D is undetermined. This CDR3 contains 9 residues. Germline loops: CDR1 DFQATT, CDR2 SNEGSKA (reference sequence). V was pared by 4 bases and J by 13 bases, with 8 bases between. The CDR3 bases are TGCAGTGCTACTGAACGTCAGTTCTTC. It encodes CSATERQFF.

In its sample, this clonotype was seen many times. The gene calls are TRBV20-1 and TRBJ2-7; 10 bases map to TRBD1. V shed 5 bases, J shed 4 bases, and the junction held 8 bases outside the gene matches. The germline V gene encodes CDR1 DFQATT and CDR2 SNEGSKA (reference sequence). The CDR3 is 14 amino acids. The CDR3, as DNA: TGCAGTGCTGGCTCCGGGACAGGGGAGTACGAGCAGTACTTC. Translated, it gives CSAGSGTGEYEQYF.

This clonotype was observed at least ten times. The chain's CDR3 is CASSQDLHRGPFTDTQYF. For the CDR3, the DNA is TGTGCCAGCAGCCAAGATCTGCACAGGGGGCCCTTCACAGATACGCAGTATTTT. The rearrangement uses TRBV4-2 and TRBJ2-3; TRBD1 matches 9 bases. In germline, CDR1 is LGHNA, CDR2 YNFKEQ. CDR3 size: 18 residues. The junction had 9 bases not matched to a gene; V was cut back by 0 bases and J by 2 bases.

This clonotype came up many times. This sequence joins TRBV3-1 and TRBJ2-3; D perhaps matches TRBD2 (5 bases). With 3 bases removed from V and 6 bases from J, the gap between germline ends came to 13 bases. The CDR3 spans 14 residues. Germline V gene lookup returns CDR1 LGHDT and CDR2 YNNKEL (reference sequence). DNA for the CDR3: TGTGCCAGCAGCCAGCGGGTTGGCAAGGATACGCAGTATTTT. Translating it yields CASSQRVGKDTQYF.

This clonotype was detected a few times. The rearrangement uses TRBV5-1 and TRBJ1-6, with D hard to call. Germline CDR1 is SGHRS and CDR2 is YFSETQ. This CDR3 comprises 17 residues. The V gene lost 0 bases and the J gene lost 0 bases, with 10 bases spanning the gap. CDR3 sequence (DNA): TGCGCCAGCAGCTTGGACTCCCAGAGCTCCTATAATTCACCCCTCCACTTT. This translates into CASSLDSQSSYNSPLHF.

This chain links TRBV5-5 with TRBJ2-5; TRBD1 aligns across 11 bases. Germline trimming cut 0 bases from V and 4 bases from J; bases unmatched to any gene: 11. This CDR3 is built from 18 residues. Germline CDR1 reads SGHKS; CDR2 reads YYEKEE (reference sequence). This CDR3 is CASSLGNPGQGVRETQYF. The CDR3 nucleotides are TGTGCCAGCAGCTTGGGCAACCCGGGACAGGGGGTTCGAGAGACCCAGTACTTC.

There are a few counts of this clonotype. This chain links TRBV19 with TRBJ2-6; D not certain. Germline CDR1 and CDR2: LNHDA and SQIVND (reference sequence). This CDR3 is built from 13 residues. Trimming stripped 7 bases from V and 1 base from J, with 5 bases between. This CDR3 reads CASTGSGANVLTF. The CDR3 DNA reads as TGTGCCAGTACCGGATCTGGGGCCAACGTCCTGACTTTC. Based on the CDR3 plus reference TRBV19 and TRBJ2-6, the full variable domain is DGGITQSPKYLFRKEGQNVTLSCEQNLNHDAMYWYRQDPGQGLRLIYYSQIVNDFQKGDIAEGYSVSREKKESFPLTVTSAQKNPTAFYLCASTGSGANVLTFGAGSRLTVL.

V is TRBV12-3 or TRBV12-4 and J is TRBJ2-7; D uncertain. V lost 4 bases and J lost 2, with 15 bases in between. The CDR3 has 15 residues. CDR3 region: CASSWRPVGTYEQYF. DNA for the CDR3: TGTGCCAGCAGTTGGAGACCAGTAGGAACCTACGAGCAGTACTTC.

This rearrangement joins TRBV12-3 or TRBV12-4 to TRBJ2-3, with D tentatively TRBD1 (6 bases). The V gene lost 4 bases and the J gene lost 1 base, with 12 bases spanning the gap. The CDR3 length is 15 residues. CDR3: CASSWTEKRTDTQYF. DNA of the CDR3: TGTGCCAGCAGTTGGACAGAAAAGCGCACAGATACGCAGTATTTT.

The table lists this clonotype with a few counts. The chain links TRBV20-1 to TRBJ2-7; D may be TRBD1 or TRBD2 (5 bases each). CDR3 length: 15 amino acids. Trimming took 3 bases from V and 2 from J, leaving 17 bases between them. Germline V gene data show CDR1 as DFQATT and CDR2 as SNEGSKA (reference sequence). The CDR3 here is CSARALRGPPYEQYF. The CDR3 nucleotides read TGCAGTGCTAGGGCTCTGAGGGGACCACCCTACGAGCAGTACTTC.

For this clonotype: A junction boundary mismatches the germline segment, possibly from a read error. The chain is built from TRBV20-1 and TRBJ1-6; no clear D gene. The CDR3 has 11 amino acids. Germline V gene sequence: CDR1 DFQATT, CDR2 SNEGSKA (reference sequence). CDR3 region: CSAREVNYKAF. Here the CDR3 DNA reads TGCAGTGCTAGAGAAGTCAACTATAAAGCCTTT.

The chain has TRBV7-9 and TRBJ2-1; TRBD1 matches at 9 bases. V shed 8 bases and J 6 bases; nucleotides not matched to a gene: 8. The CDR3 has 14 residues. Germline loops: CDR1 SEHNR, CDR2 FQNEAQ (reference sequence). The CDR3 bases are TGTGCCAGCTCCCGGGACAGGGACCCCAATGAGCAGTTCTTC. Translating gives CASSRDRDPNEQFF.

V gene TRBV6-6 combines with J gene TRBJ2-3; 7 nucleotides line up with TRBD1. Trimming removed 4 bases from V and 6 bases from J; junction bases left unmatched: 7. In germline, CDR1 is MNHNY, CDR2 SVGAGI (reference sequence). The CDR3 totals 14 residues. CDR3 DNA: TGTGCCAGCAGTTCGACAGGGTTAGGGGATACGCAGTATTTT. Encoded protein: CASSSTGLGDTQYF.

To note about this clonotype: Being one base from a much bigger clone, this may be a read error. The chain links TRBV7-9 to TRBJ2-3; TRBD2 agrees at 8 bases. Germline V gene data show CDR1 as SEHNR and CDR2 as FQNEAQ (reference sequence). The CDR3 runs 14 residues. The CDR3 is CDSSLTGGADTQYF. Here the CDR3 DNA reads TGTGACAGCAGCTTAACGGGGGGGGCAGATACGCAGTATTTT.

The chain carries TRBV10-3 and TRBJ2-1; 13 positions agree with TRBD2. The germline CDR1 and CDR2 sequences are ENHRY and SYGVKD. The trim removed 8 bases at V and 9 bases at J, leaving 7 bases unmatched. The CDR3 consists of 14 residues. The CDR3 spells CAIQGLAGAGEQFF. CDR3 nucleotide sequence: TGTGCCATCCAAGGACTAGCGGGAGCGGGTGAGCAGTTCTTC.

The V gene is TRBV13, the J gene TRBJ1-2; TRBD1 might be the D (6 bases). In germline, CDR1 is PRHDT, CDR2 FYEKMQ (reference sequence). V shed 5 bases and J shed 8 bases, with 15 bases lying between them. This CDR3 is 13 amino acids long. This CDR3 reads CASSPPRQDGYTF. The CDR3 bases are TGTGCCAGCAGCCCCCCCCGACAGGACGGCTACACCTTC.

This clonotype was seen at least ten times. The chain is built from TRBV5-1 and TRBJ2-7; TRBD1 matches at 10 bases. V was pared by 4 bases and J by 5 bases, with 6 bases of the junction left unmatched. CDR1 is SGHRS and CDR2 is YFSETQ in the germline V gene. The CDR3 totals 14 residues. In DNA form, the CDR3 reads TGCGCCAGCAGCCCAGGGACAGGGGTCCACGAGCAGTACTTC. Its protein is CASSPGTGVHEQYF.

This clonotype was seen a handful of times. The CDR3 protein is CATKVGPNTEAFF. In DNA, the CDR3 is TGTGCCACTAAGGTGGGGCCGAACACTGAAGCTTTCTTT. This chain uses TRBV2 with TRBJ1-1; TRBD1 is a possible D gene (5 bases). In germline, CDR1 is SNHLY, CDR2 FYNNEI. The V end lost 10 bases, the J end lost 1 base, and 13 bases lay between the germline ends. The CDR3 is made up of 13 amino acids.

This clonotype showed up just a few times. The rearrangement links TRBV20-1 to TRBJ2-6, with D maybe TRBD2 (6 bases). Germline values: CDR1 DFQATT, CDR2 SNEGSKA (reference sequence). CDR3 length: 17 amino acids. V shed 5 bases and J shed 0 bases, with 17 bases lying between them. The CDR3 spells CSASVLDGGSGANVLTF. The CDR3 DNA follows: TGCAGTGCTTCGGTCCTGGACGGGGGCTCTGGGGCCAACGTCCTGACTTTC.

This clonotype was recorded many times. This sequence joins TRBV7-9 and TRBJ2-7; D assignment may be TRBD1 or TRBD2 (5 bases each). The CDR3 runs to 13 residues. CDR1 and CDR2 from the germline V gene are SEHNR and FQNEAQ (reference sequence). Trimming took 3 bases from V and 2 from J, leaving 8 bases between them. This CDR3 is CASSLGETYEQYF. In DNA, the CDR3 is TGTGCCAGCAGCTTGGGGGAGACCTACGAGCAGTACTTC.

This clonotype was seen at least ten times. The CDR3 spells CSARGWGSTDTQYF. The CDR3 bases are TGCAGTGCTAGAGGTTGGGGGAGTACAGATACGCAGTATTTT. The chain is built from TRBV20-1 and TRBJ2-3, with D possibly being TRBD1 or TRBD2 (5 bases each). The V end was cut by 1 base, the J end by 3 bases, with 11 bases between. Germline V lookup: CDR1 DFQATT, CDR2 SNEGSKA (reference sequence). The CDR3 has 14 residues.

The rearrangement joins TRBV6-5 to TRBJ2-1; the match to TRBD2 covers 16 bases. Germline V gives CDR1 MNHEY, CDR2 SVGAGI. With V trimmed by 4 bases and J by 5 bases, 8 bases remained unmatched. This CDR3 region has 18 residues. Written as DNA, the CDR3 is TGTGCCAGCAGTTCTCCGGGACTAGCGGGAGGGCCGGACAATGAGCAGTTCTTC. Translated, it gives CASSSPGLAGGPDNEQFF.

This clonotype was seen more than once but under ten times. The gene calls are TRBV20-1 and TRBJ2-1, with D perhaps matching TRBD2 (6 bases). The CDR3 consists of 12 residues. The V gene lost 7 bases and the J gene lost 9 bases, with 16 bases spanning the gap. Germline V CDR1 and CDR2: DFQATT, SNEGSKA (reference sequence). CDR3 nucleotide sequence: TGCAGTGGTAGGGGAGGACTCAGTGAGCAGTTCTTC. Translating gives CSGRGGLSEQFF.

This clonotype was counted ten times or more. The CDR3 is CATSDKPKSGSYEQYF. CDR3 sequence (DNA): TGTGCCACCAGTGATAAGCCGAAGAGCGGAAGCTACGAGCAGTACTTC. V gene TRBV24-1 combines with J gene TRBJ2-7; possible D gene TRBD2, 5 bases. This CDR3 is built from 16 residues. The ends were cut back, 3 bases at V and 3 bases at J, with 17 bases in the middle. The germline CDR1 and CDR2 sequences are KGHDR and SFDVKD.

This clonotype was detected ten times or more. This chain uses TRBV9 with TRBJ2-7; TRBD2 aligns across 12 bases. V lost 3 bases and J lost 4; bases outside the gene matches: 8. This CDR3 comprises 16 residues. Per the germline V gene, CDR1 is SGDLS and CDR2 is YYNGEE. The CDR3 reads CASSATGTSGPYEQYF. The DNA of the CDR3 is TGTGCCAGCAGCGCGACCGGGACTAGCGGGCCATACGAGCAGTACTTC. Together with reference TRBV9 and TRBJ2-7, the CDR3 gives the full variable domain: DSGVTQTPKHLITATGQRVTLRCSPRSGDLSVYWYQQSLDQGLQFLIQYYNGEERAKGNILERFSAQQFPDLHSELNLSSLELGDSALYFCASSATGTSGPYEQYFGPGTRLTVT.

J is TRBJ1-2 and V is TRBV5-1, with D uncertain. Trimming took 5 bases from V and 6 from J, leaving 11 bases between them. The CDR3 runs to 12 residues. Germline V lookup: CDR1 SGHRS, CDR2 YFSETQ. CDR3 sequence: CASSYLGDGYTF. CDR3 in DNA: TGCGCCAGCAGTTATTTAGGTGATGGCTACACCTTC.

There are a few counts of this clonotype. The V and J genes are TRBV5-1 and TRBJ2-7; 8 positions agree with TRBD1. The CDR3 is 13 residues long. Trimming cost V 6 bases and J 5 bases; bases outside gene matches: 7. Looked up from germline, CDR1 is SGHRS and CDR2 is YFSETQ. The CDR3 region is CASNQGARNEQYF. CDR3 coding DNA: TGCGCCAGCAACCAGGGGGCGCGCAACGAGCAGTACTTC.

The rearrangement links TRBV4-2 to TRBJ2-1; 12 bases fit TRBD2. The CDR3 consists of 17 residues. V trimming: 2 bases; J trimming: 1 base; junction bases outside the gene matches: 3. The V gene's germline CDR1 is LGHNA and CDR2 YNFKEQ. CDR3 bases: TGTGCCAGCAGCCAAATGACTAGCGGGGGATCCTACAATGAGCAGTTCTTC. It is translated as CASSQMTSGGSYNEQFF.

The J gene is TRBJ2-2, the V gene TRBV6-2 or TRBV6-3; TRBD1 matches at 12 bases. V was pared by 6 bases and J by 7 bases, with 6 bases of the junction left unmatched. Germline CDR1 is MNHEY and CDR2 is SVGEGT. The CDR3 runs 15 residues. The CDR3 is CASRGGTGGVGELFF. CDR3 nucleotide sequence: TGTGCCAGCAGAGGAGGGACAGGGGGCGTCGGGGAGCTGTTTTTT.

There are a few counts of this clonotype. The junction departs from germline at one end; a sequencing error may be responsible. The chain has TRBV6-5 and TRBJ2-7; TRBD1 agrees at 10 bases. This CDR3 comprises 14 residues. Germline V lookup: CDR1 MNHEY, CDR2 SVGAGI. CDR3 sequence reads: CASSRQGASNEQYF. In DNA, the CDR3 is TGTGCCAGCAGTCGACAGGGGGCCTCCAACGAGCAGTACTTC.

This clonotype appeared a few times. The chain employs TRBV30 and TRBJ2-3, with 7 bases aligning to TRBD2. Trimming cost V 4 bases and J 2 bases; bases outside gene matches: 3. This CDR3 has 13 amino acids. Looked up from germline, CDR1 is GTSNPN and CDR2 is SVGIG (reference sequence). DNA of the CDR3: TGTGCCTGGACCCGGGGGGTCACAGATACGCAGTATTTT. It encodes CAWTRGVTDTQYF.

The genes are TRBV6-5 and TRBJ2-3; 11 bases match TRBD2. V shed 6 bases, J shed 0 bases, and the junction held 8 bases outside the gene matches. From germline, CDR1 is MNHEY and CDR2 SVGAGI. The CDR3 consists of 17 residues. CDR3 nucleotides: TGTGCCAGCAGAGAGGGACTAGCGGTCACTAGCACAGATACGCAGTATTTT. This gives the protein CASREGLAVTSTDTQYF.